The 2 T cell receptor beta chains presented below share a single source sample, sequenced in a study of cytomegalovirus exposure and HLA in healthy donors. Researchers ran the PCR with 60 Vbeta and 13 Jbeta primers. Measured with immunoSEQ multiplex PCR; TCRdb has only the in-frame clones, and not every one. The table lists some 200,000 clones, 75% to 85% of them singletons. The sequenced sample consisted of PBMCs. Source of these receptors: a boy younger than 18 in good health and CMV-seronegative.

Only one count was recorded for this clone. The gene calls are TRBV7-9 and TRBJ1-4, with 8 bases matching TRBD1. Germline values: CDR1 SEHNR, CDR2 FQNEAQ (reference sequence). Trimming at V came to 5 bases and at J to 3 bases, leaving 11 bases not matched to a gene. The CDR3 spans 17 residues. CDR3 nucleotide sequence: TGTGCCAGCAGCCCAGGACAGGGAAGAGGTTCTAATGAAAAACTGTTTTTT. It translates to CASSPGQGRGSNEKLFF. The full variable domain, its missing parts supplied by reference TRBV7-9 and TRBJ1-4, is DTGVSQNPRHKITKRGQNVTFRCDPISEHNRLYWYRQTLGQGPEFLTYFQNEAQLEKSRLLSDRFSAERPKGSFSTLEIQRTEQGDSAMYLCASSPGQGRGSNEKLFFGSGTQLSVL.

The chain has TRBV5-6 and TRBJ1-6, with D perhaps matching TRBD1 (5 bases). With 4 bases removed from V and 8 bases from J, the gap between germline ends came to 16 bases. The germline V gene has CDR1 SGHDT and CDR2 YYEEEE. This CDR3 is built from 15 residues. The CDR3 bases are TGTGCCAGCAGCCCACTGGGGGGTAAGGATTCACCCCTCCACTTT. It specifies CASSPLGGKDSPLHF.